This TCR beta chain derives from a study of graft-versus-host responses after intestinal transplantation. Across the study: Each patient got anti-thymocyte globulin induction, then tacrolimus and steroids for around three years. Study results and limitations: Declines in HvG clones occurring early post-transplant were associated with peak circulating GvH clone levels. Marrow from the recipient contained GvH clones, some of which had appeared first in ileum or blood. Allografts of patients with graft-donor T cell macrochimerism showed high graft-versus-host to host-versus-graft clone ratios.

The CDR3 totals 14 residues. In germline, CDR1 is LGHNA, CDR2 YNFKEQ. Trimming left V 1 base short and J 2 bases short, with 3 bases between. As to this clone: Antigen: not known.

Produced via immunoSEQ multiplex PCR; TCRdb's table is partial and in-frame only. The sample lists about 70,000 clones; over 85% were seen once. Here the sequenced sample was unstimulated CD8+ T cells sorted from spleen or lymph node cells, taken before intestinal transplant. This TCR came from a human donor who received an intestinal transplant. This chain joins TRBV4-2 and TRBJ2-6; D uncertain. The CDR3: CASSQVTGANVLTF. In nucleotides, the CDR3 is TGTGCCAGCAGCCAAGTCACTGGGGCCAACGTCCTGACTTTC.